These 26 T cell receptor beta chains originate from one sample sequenced in a study of T cell repertoires in cytomegalovirus infection. TCRdb passed the reads through MiXCR, listing each CDR3 protein once. The data show around 210,000 distinct CDR3 sequences, 6% to 8% seen once. The sequenced material came from PBMCs. These receptors were taken from a human donor in good health (CMV status not recorded). Some clones in this sample may be carry-over from other donors' samples.

CDR3 sequence: CSARARAGGNTGELFF. In DNA, the CDR3 is TGCAGTGCTAGGGCCAGAGCGGGGGGGAACACCGGGGAGCTGTTTTTT. The chain carries TRBV20-1 and TRBJ2-2, with 9 positions matching TRBD2. V was clipped by 3 bases and J by 1 base; unmatched bases: 6. The CDR3 runs to 16 residues. Germline V gene lookup returns CDR1 DFQATT and CDR2 SNEGSKA (reference sequence).

This clonotype occurred many times. J is TRBJ1-1 and V is TRBV6-6; 9 nucleotides agree with TRBD1. The CDR3 extends over 15 amino acids. With V trimmed by 7 bases and J by 4 bases, 10 bases remained unmatched. CDR1 is MNHNY and CDR2 is SVGAGI in the germline V gene (reference sequence). In DNA form, the CDR3 reads TGTGCCAGCAACATCCTCGGACAGGGGAGCACTGAAGCTTTCTTT. Protein sequence: CASNILGQGSTEAFF.

The sample holds a few counts of this clonotype. J is TRBJ1-3 and V is TRBV2, with D uncertain. The germline gives CDR1 SNHLY, CDR2 FYNNEI. The CDR3 runs to 15 residues. The V end was cut by 5 bases, the J end by 0 bases, with 11 bases between. The CDR3 protein is CASSIDTRSGNTIYF. The CDR3 coding sequence is TGTGCCAGCAGTATTGACACCCGCTCTGGAAACACCATATATTTT.

At least ten counts were recorded for this clonotype. The gene calls are TRBV20-1 and TRBJ2-7, with D perhaps matching TRBD1 or TRBD2 (6 bases each). The CDR3 consists of 14 residues. Germline assignment: CDR1 DFQATT and CDR2 SNEGSKA (reference sequence). V was trimmed by 0 bases and J by 7 bases, leaving 16 bases between them. CDR3 sequence reads: CSARDPRGVGEQYF. The DNA for the CDR3 is TGCAGTGCTAGAGATCCGAGGGGGGTAGGGGAGCAGTACTTC.

This clonotype was seen at least ten times. The rearrangement links TRBV4-1 to TRBJ1-2; D gene unclear. The V gene's germline CDR1 is MGHRA and CDR2 YSYEKL. V gave up 0 bases and J gave up 2 bases, with 13 bases separating them. The CDR3 totals 16 residues. The CDR3 bases are TGCGCCAGCAGCCAAGATCGGTTTGAGGCGAACTATGGCTACACCTTC. This encodes CASSQDRFEANYGYTF.

This clonotype appeared many times. The CDR3, as DNA: TGTGCCAGCAGCTTATCAGTAGCAGATACGCAGTATTTT. Translating it yields CASSLSVADTQYF. The rearrangement joins TRBV7-8 to TRBJ2-3; D gene uncertain. There are 13 residues in the CDR3. Trimming took off 2 bases at V and 4 bases at J, with 7 bases between the two ends. CDR1 is SGHVS, CDR2 FQNEAQ, per germline.

The chain has TRBV30 and TRBJ1-5; D is ambiguous. Germline loops: CDR1 GTSNPN, CDR2 SVGIG (reference sequence). V was trimmed by 3 bases and J by 3 bases, leaving 12 bases between them. The CDR3 loop spans 14 amino acids. The CDR3 DNA reads TGTGCCTGGAGGCGTCGAGGGAACAATCAGCCCCAGCATTTT. Translated, it gives CAWRRRGNNQPQHF.

This clonotype was observed many times. CDR3 coding DNA: TGCGCCAGCAGTCAGCCTTATCATATGTATGGGACTGAAGCTTTCTTT. Its translation: CASSQPYHMYGTEAFF. The V and J genes are TRBV23-1 and TRBJ1-1; D unclear. TRBV23-1 is known as an ORF, though its function is uncertain. With 3 bases removed from V and 5 bases from J, the gap between germline ends came to 19 bases. The CDR3 has 16 residues.

This clonotype has a handful of counts. The chain joins TRBV12-3 or TRBV12-4 to TRBJ1-2; D possibly corresponds to TRBD1 (6 bases). This CDR3 has 13 residues. V was clipped by 6 bases and J by 7 bases, with 15 bases between them. The CDR3 here is CASRLPGAAGYTF. The DNA of the CDR3 is TGTGCCAGCAGGCTCCCGGGGGCGGCTGGCTACACCTTC.

This clonotype has ten or more counts. This sequence joins TRBV23-1 and TRBJ2-2, with a tentative D call TRBD2 (7 bases). TRBV23-1 belongs to the ORF category, with a function that is uncertain. Trimming removed 4 bases from V and 0 bases from J, with 21 bases in between. This CDR3 is built from 19 residues. The CDR3 region is CASSLTGGQGTTNTGELFF. CDR3 sequence (DNA): TGCGCCAGCAGTCTTACGGGGGGTCAGGGGACCACGAACACCGGGGAGCTGTTTTTT.

This clonotype has a count of ten or more. The V gene is TRBV6-2 or TRBV6-3, the J gene TRBJ2-2; the match to TRBD1 covers 7 bases. CDR3 length: 17 amino acids. With 6 bases clipped from V and 0 bases from J, the junction kept 10 bases outside the gene matches. Germline V gene sequence: CDR1 MNHEY, CDR2 SVGEGT. In DNA form, the CDR3 reads TGTGCCAGCAGCCAAGAAATGACAGGGCCGAACACCGGGGAGCTGTTTTTT. Its translation: CASSQEMTGPNTGELFF.

This clonotype was observed at least ten times. The gene calls are TRBV28 and TRBJ1-1; D ambiguous. The CDR3 extends over 12 amino acids. Germline CDR1 and CDR2: MDHEN and SYDVKM. Deletions cut 6 bases from V and 4 bases from J, with 9 bases between. This chain's CDR3 is CASSPGSTEAFF. As DNA, the CDR3 is TGTGCCAGCAGCCCCGGGAGCACTGAAGCTTTCTTT.

Many counts were recorded for this clonotype. The chain joins TRBV10-3 to TRBJ2-2; D gene uncertain. From germline, CDR1 is ENHRY and CDR2 SYGVKD. The CDR3 runs to 15 residues. Trimming removed 4 bases at V and 0 bases at J, with 9 bases between. The chain's CDR3 is CAISGSGPNTGELFF. The CDR3 coding sequence is TGTGCCATCAGTGGGTCCGGGCCGAACACCGGGGAGCTGTTTTTT.

The gene calls are TRBV20-1 and TRBJ2-2, with D tentatively TRBD2 (6 bases). Trimming removed 0 bases at V and 2 bases at J, with 10 bases between. This CDR3 is built from 15 residues. Germline CDR1 is DFQATT and CDR2 is SNEGSKA (reference sequence). CDR3 DNA sequence: TGCAGTGCTAGAGAGGCGGGATATAACACCGGGGAGCTGTTTTTT. Translation gives CSAREAGYNTGELFF.

In this sample, this clonotype turned up many times. This chain connects TRBV7-9 to TRBJ2-3, with D possibly called TRBD1 or TRBD2 (5 bases each). Germline CDR1 and CDR2: SEHNR and FQNEAQ (reference sequence). The germline V and J ends were trimmed by 11 bases and 4 bases, with 16 bases remaining between them. The CDR3 sequence is 13 residues long. The DNA of the CDR3 is TGTGCCCTAAGTAGGGGACCCGCAGATACGCAGTATTTT. The encoded protein is CALSRGPADTQYF.

V gene TRBV29-1 combines with J gene TRBJ1-1; a possible D gene is TRBD1 (5 bases). This CDR3 contains 13 residues. V was shortened by 3 bases and J by 6 bases, with 14 bases between the two germline ends. CDR1 is SQVTM and CDR2 is ANQGSEA in the germline V gene. The CDR3 reads CSVEPQGGAEAFF. The CDR3 DNA follows: TGCAGCGTTGAGCCGCAGGGAGGAGCTGAAGCTTTCTTT.

There are many counts of this clonotype. The rearrangement links TRBV7-2 to TRBJ1-2; possibly TRBD1 for D (5 bases). Germline V gene sequence: CDR1 SGHTA, CDR2 FQGNSA. The CDR3 has 14 residues. Trimming took 2 bases from V and 2 from J, leaving 9 bases between them. CDR3 sequence: CASSLTGSNYGYTF. As DNA, the CDR3 is TGTGCCAGCAGCTTAACAGGTTCGAACTATGGCTACACCTTC.

There are many counts of this clonotype. The chain has TRBV5-1 and TRBJ1-2, with 7 bases fitting TRBD1. CDR3 length: 11 amino acids. The germline CDR1 and CDR2 sequences are SGHRS and YFSETQ. V dropped 3 bases and J dropped 10; count of bases not matched to a gene: 3. The CDR3 nucleotides are TGCGCCAGCAGCTCTGGACAGGACTACACCTTC. Its protein is CASSSGQDYTF.

This clonotype was recorded at least ten times. This chain uses TRBV29-1 with TRBJ2-2, with D possibly TRBD1 on 6 matching bases. The V end lost 4 bases, the J end lost 0 bases, and 9 bases lay between the germline ends. This CDR3 region has 14 residues. The germline gives CDR1 SQVTM, CDR2 ANQGSEA. The CDR3 loop is CSVAEGANTGELFF. CDR3 DNA: TGCAGCGTTGCAGAGGGGGCGAACACCGGGGAGCTGTTTTTT.

This clonotype appeared many times. The gene calls are TRBV6-5 and TRBJ2-2; D gene ambiguous. Germline V gives CDR1 MNHEY, CDR2 SVGAGI. The length of the CDR3 is 15 residues. The V end was cut by 0 bases, the J end by 4 bases, with 9 bases between. Here the CDR3 DNA reads TGTGCCAGCAGTTACTCGTCAAGGTCCACCGGGGAGCTGTTTTTT. Translated: CASSYSSRSTGELFF.

There are many counts of this clonotype. The chain recombines TRBV19 with TRBJ2-2; a possible D gene is TRBD1 (5 bases). V was shortened by 5 bases and J by 0 bases, with 10 bases between the two germline ends. The germline CDR1 and CDR2 sequences are LNHDA and SQIVND (reference sequence). The CDR3 is 15 amino acids. CDR3 bases: TGTGCCAGTAGTTTGGGGCCGTCGAACACCGGGGAGCTGTTTTTT. Translation gives CASSLGPSNTGELFF.

This clonotype was seen at least ten times. The chain links TRBV20-1 to TRBJ2-5; 11 bases are a match to TRBD2. Germline CDR1 is DFQATT and CDR2 is SNEGSKA (reference sequence). The CDR3 is 15 amino acids. V was pared by 5 bases and J by 1 base, with 6 bases of the junction left unmatched. CDR3 DNA sequence: TGCAGTGCTCAAATACTAGCGGGGGTCCAAGAGACCCAGTACTTC. Protein product: CSAQILAGVQETQYF.

This clonotype occurred a few times. The V and J genes are TRBV18 and TRBJ2-7; a possible D gene is TRBD2 (6 bases). V was shortened by 4 bases and J by 1 base, with 11 bases between the two germline ends. Germline CDR1 reads KGHSH; CDR2 reads LQKENI. This CDR3 has 14 amino acids. The CDR3 spells CASSLKEGSYEQYF. CDR3 sequence (DNA): TGTGCCAGCTCACTCAAGGAGGGGTCCTACGAGCAGTACTTC.

The gene calls are TRBV6-2 or TRBV6-3 and TRBJ1-1, with 8 bases aligning to TRBD1. Losses at the gene ends were 5 bases for V and 5 bases for J; bases not matched to a gene: 4. Germline V gives CDR1 MNHEY, CDR2 SVGEGT. This CDR3 contains 13 residues. CDR3 nucleotides: TGTGCCAGCAGTGACAGGGGACATACTGAAGCTTTCTTT. Residues: CASSDRGHTEAFF.

This clonotype was seen repeatedly, ten times or more. The chain has TRBV7-6 and TRBJ2-1; 7 bases map to TRBD2. Unmatched junction bases numbered 10, after V lost 2 bases and J lost 0 bases. This CDR3 has 18 amino acids. Germline values: CDR1 SGHVS, CDR2 FNYEAQ. The chain's CDR3 is CASSLKVIGGGSYNEQFF. CDR3 DNA: TGTGCCAGCAGCTTAAAGGTGATCGGCGGGGGCTCCTACAATGAGCAGTTCTTC.

This clonotype occurred many times. The chain joins TRBV7-2 to TRBJ2-7, with 7 bases fitting TRBD1. The CDR3 is 15 residues long. Losses at the gene ends were 1 base for V and 7 bases for J; bases not matched to a gene: 10. Per the germline V gene, CDR1 is SGHTA and CDR2 is FQGNSA. Here the CDR3 DNA reads TGTGCCAGCAGCTTAGGAGAGGGGGCCTCCTCTGAGCAGTACTTC. This sequence encodes CASSLGEGASSEQYF. Full variable domain (remainder filled in from reference TRBV7-2 and TRBJ2-7): GAGVSQSPSNKVTEKGKDVELRCDPISGHTALYWYRQSLGQGLEFLIYFQGNSAPDKSGLPSDRFSAERTGGSVSTLTIQRTQQEDSAVYLCASSLGEGASSEQYFGPGTRLTVT.